Presented here are 3 T cell receptor beta chains from one specimen sequenced in a study of blood T cell repertoires in COVID-19 (dated by TCRdb to the early 2020s). Library creation used the immunoSEQ multiplex PCR assay. The immuneACCESS repertoire file appears here via TCRdb, limited to in-frame rearrangements. These files lack a portion of the clones; in checked studies, under half of the deficit traces to unresolved V genes, and the cause of the others is not known. A total of 130,000 to 150,000 clones appear in this sample, roughly 80% of them only once. Around 5% of the sample rests with the top ten. Sample: peripheral blood. The receptors were sampled from a woman aged 70-85 years with COVID-19, enrolled during active disease.

The chain joins TRBV5-1 to TRBJ2-1; 11 nucleotides agree with TRBD2. The V gene's germline CDR1 is SGHRS and CDR2 YFSETQ. The CDR3 contains 15 residues. Trimming cost V 4 bases and J 5 bases; bases outside gene matches: 5. This CDR3 is CASSPGTSGHNEQFF. The CDR3 DNA sequence: TGCGCCAGCAGCCCCGGGACTAGCGGTCACAATGAGCAGTTCTTC.

The J gene is TRBJ2-1, the V gene TRBV7-9; 8 bases match TRBD2. Unmatched junction bases numbered 10, after V lost 4 bases and J lost 8 bases. Per germline, CDR1 SEHNR and CDR2 FQNEAQ (reference sequence). The CDR3 totals 15 residues. The CDR3: CASSSRGATSDEQFF. The CDR3 DNA reads TGTGCCAGCAGCTCCCGCGGCGCGACTAGCGATGAGCAGTTCTTC.

This chain uses TRBV11-3 with TRBJ1-3; possible D gene TRBD1, 5 bases. Germline V gene sequence: CDR1 SGHNT, CDR2 YENEEA. Trimming left V 2 bases short and J 2 bases short, with 10 bases between. This CDR3 spans 15 amino acids. The CDR3 DNA reads as TGTGCCAGCAGCTTACGGGGGGTCCCTGGAAACACCATATATTTT. This encodes CASSLRGVPGNTIYF.